This TCR beta chain was identified in a study of cytomegalovirus exposure and HLA in healthy donors. Study conclusions and caveats: A later analysis reportedly found fewer N-insertions in an Asian-associated ancestry cluster than the roughly 670-donor mean.

Primers: 60 Vbeta forward and 13 Jbeta reverse. This table comes from immunoSEQ multiplex PCR, and its TCRdb copy is limited to in-frame clones, with some not included. The data hold roughly 130,000 clones, with 74% observed a single time. On this clone: The antigen remains unidentified.

The sequence was obtained from a woman aged 50 to 60 in good health and CMV-seropositive. The sequencing sample was made of PBMCs.

DNA for the CDR3: TGTGCCAGCAGCGCGGGGAGGGTGGCTGAAAAACTGTTTTTT. Encoded protein: CASSAGRVAEKLFF. The chain combines TRBV7-8 with TRBJ1-4; no definite D call. Germline assignment: CDR1 SGHVS and CDR2 FQNEAQ. V was trimmed by 5 bases and J by 7 bases, leaving 14 bases between them. CDR3 length equals 14 residues.